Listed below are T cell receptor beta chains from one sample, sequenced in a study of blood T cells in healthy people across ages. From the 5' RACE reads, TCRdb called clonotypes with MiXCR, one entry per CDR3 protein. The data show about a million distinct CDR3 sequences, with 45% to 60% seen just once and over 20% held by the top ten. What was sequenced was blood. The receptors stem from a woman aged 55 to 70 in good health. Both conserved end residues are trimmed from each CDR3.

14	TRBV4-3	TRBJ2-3	ASSHSAGSSTDTQY
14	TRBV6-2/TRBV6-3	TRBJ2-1	ASSRTGTMLNNEQF
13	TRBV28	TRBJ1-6	ASKRAGRANSPLH
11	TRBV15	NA	ATSRAGTYEQY
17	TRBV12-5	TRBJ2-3	ASGLVLDGVHRFSDTQY
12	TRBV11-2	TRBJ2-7	ASSSTVQLYEQY
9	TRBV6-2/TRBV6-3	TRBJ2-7	ASEGNYEQY
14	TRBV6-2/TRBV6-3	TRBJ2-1	ASSYPTSGNANEQF
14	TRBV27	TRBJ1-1	ASSFNYGGPSTEAF
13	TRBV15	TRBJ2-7	ATSRDFRGNYEQY
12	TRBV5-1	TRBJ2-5	ASSLSAQQETQY
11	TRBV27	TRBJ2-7	ASSLMYGYEQY
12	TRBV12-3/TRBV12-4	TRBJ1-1	ASTPGRGRQAAF
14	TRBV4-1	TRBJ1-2	ASSQVQAGQGDGYT
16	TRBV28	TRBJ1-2	ASSFYYRGTGGNYGYT